Described below is a single T cell receptor (beta chain) sequence and its context. As yet, its antigen is unknown. The germline gives CDR1 SEHNR, CDR2 FQNEAQ (reference sequence). The CDR3 contains 15 residues. Trimming removed 5 bases at V and 0 bases at J, with 14 bases between. This sample was included in a study of neurological immune-mediated disorders. Healthy controls comprised blood bank volunteers in Maryland, USA. With 10-nucleotide random UMIs, 5'RACE was used to make the cDNA. Each CDR3 protein is one row after TCRdb ran MiXCR on the 5' RACE reads. Of some 30,000 distinct CDR3 sequences listed, about 16% are singletons. Study-level points and caveats: The greatest TCR clonal expansion appeared in HTLV-1-associated myelopathy and the smallest, falling below healthy controls, in multiple sclerosis.

The gene calls are TRBV7-9 and TRBJ2-7; D is perhaps TRBD1 (7 bases). The material sequenced was PBMCs. The receptor was derived from a man between 65 and 85 years old in good health. DNA for the CDR3: TGTGCCAGCAGCCAGGGGGGACGCAGCTCCTACGAGCAGTACTTC. Protein product: CASSQGGRSSYEQYF.